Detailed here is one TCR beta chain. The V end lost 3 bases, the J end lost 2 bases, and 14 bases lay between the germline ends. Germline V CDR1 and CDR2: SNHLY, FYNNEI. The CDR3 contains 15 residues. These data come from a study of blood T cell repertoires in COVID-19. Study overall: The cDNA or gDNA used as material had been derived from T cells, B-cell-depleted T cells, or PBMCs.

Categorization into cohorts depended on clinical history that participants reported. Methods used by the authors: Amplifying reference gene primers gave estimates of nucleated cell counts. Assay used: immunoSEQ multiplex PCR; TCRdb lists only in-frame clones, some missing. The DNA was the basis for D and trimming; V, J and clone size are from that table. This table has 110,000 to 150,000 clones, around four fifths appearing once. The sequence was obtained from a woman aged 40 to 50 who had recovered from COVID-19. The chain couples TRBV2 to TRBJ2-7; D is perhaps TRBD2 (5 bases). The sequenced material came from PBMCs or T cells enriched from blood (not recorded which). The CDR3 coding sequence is TGTGCCAGCAGTGACACGGAGGTGACCGCCTACGAGCAGTACTTC. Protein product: CASSDTEVTAYEQYF.